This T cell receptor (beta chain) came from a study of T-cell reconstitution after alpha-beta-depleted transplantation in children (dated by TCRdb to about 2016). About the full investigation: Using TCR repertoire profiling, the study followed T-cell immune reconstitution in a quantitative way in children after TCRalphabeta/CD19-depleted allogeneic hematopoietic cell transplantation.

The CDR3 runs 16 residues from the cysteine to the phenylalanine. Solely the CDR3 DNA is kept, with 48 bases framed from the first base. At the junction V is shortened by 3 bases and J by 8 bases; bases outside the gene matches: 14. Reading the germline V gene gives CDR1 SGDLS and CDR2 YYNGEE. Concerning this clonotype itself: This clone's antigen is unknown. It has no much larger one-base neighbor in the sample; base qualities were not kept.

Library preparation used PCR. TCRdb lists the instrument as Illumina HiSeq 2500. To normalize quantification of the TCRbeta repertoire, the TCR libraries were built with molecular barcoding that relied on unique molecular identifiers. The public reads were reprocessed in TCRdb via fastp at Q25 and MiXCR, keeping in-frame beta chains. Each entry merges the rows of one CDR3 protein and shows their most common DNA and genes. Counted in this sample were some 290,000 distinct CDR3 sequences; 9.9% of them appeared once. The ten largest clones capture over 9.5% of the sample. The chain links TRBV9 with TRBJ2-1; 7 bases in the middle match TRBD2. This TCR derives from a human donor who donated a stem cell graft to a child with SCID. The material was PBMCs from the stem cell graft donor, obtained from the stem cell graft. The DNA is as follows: TGTGCCAGCAGCGACGGGGCGGGACTACCCGGCGATGAGCAGTTCTTC. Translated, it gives CASSDGAGLPGDEQFF. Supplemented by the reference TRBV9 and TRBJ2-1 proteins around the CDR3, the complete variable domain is DSGVTQTPKHLITATGQRVTLRCSPRSGDLSVYWYQQSLDQGLQFLIQYYNGEERAKGNILERFSAQQFPDLHSELNLSSLELGDSALYFCASSDGAGLPGDEQFFGPGTRLTVL.